This T cell receptor beta chain comes out of a study of blood T cell repertoires in COVID-19. Background on the study: Italy, Spain and the United States were the sources of the convalescent and acute COVID-19 samples.

Source study methods: How many nucleated cells were present was estimated from reference gene primer amplification. The table came from immunoSEQ multiplex PCR; TCRdb's copy has only in-frame clones and leaves some out. V and J calls plus clone size are reproduced from that table; the DNA served to infer D and trimming. The data contain nearly 300,000 clones, approximately 88% of them seen just once; the ten biggest clones take up almost 1.5%. The germline CDR1 and CDR2 sequences are MNHNS and SASEGT. The CDR3 length is 15 residues. Trimming removed 3 bases at V and 3 bases at J, with 14 bases between.

V is TRBV6-1 and J is TRBJ1-1; the D is unclear. The clonotype comes from a human donor with COVID-19, enrolled during active disease. The donor label of this sample is uncertain. The sample comprised peripheral blood. CDR3 residues: CASSEGPGLDTEAFF. CDR3 in DNA: TGTGCCAGCAGTGAGGGTCCGGGGTTGGACACTGAAGCTTTCTTT.